This T cell receptor (beta chain) was sequenced in a study of CD8 T cells in ankylosing spondylitis. Overall study results and limits: The study looked at matched synovial fluid samples from ankylosing spondylitis patients. Disease-linked clones were reported to be significantly enriched there. Roughly 8 highly homologous variants formed a TCR beta motif that appeared characteristic of ankylosing spondylitis blood.

By quantitative 5'-RACE with molecular barcodes, the TCR beta libraries were made. TCRdb reprocessed the 5' RACE reads via MiXCR and lists one record per CDR3 protein. This table holds some 240,000 distinct CDR3 sequences, approximately 7.3% found once. This clonotype was picked up many times. What it binds is unknown. Germline CDR1 is SGHRS and CDR2 is YFSETQ. The length of the CDR3 is 15 residues. Trimming took off 7 bases at V and 0 bases at J, with 17 bases between the two ends. Sequenced: blood, either unsorted or a sorted T cell fraction (not recorded which). The clonotype originates from a male donor with ankylosing spondylitis. The chain employs TRBV5-1 and TRBJ2-7; maybe TRBD2 (5 bases). The CDR3 DNA sequence: TGCGCCAGCGGCCGAGCGACGGGGAGCTCCTACGAGCAGTACTTC. This sequence encodes CASGRATGSSYEQYF. The full variable domain, in which reference TRBV5-1 and TRBJ2-7 provide the parts outside the CDR3, is KAGVTQTPRYLIKTRGQQVTLSCSPISGHRSVSWYQQTPGQGLQFLFEYFSETQRNKGNFPGRFSGRQFSNSRSEMNVSTLELGDSALYLCASGRATGSSYEQYFGPGTRLTVT.